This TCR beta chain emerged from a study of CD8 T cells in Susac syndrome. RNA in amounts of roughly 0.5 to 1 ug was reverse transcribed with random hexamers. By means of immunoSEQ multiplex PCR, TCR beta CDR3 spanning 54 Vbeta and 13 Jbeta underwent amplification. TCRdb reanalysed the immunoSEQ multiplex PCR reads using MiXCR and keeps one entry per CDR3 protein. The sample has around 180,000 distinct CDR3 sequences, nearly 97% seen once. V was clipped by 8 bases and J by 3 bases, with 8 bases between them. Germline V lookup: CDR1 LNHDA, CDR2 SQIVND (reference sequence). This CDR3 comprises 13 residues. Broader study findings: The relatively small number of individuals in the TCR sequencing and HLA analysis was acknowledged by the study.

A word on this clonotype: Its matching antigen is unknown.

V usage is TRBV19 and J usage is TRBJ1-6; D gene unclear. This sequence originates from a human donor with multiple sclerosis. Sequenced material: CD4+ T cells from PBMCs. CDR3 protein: CASGMNYNSPLHF. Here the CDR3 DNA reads TGTGCCAGTGGGATGAACTATAATTCACCCCTCCACTTT. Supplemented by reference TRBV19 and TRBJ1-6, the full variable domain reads DGGITQSPKYLFRKEGQNVTLSCEQNLNHDAMYWYRQDPGQGLRLIYYSQIVNDFQKGDIAEGYSVSREKKESFPLTVTSAQKNPTAFYLCASGMNYNSPLHFGNGTRLTVT.